These 21 T cell receptor beta chains share one sample of origin, sequenced in a study of OX40 agonist ivuxolimab in advanced cancers. TCRdb's copy holds only in-frame clones and misses some; the assay was immunoSEQ multiplex PCR. The data show roughly 90,000 clones, approximately 90% seen once. The sequences come from CD4+ or CD8+ T cells sorted from blood, collected in a trial of the OX40 agonist ivuxolimab. Receptors originate from an adult with an advanced solid tumor such as melanoma, head and neck, liver or kidney cancer.

This chain connects TRBV5-1 to TRBJ1-2; D is possibly TRBD1 (6 bases). Germline V gives CDR1 SGHRS, CDR2 YFSETQ. With 2 bases removed from V and 0 bases from J, the gap between germline ends came to 8 bases. CDR3 length equals 14 residues. CDR3 coding DNA: TGCGCCAGCAGCTTACAGGGAGCTAACTATGGCTACACCTTC. Protein product: CASSLQGANYGYTF.

As regards this clone: The junction departs from germline at one end; a sequencing error may be responsible. This rearrangement joins TRBV6-9 to TRBJ2-7; D is perhaps TRBD2 (6 bases). CDR3 length: 16 residues. Per germline, CDR1 MNHGY and CDR2 SVAAGI. This CDR3 is CASNYKWDFSSYEQYF. The DNA of the CDR3 is TGTGCCAGCAATTATAAATGGGACTTTAGCTCCTACGAGCAGTACTTC.

This clone has a handful of counts. The chain recombines TRBV7-2 with TRBJ1-5; D perhaps matches TRBD1 (6 bases). CDR1 is SGHTA and CDR2 is FQGNSA in the germline V gene. This CDR3 region has 14 residues. V was shortened by 5 bases and J by 3 bases, with 11 bases between the two germline ends. CDR3 residues: CASSETGVNQPQHF. The CDR3 coding sequence is TGTGCCAGCAGCGAGACAGGAGTCAATCAGCCCCAGCATTTT.

The rearrangement links TRBV29-1 to TRBJ1-1; D is uncertain. V lost 4 bases to trimming and J lost 1 base, with 10 bases between them. There are 13 residues in the CDR3. CDR1 and CDR2 (germline): SQVTM, ANQGSEA. The CDR3 is CSVVQLKNTEAFF. The CDR3 DNA sequence: TGCAGCGTTGTACAGCTAAAGAACACTGAAGCTTTCTTT.

This clone was counted only a few times. This rearrangement joins TRBV28 to TRBJ1-1, with TRBD1 matching 8 bases. The CDR3 runs 13 residues. CDR1 is MDHEN and CDR2 is SYDVKM in the germline V gene. The V segment lost 6 bases and the J segment 5 bases; nucleotides outside the gene matches: 5. DNA of the CDR3: TGTGCCAGCAGAAGCGGACAGGGAACTGAAGCTTTCTTT. Translation gives CASRSGQGTEAFF.

The genes are TRBV19 and TRBJ2-3; 11 nucleotides align to TRBD2. The CDR3 spans 17 residues. CDR1 is LNHDA and CDR2 is SQIVND in the germline V gene (reference sequence). V dropped 6 bases and J dropped 0; count of bases not matched to a gene: 8. The CDR3 sequence is CASRLLAGGPSTDTQYF. The CDR3 DNA sequence: TGTGCCAGTAGACTCTTAGCGGGGGGGCCTAGCACAGATACGCAGTATTTT.

The sample holds one count of this clone. This CDR3 is CASSQDLYGGTDTQYF. For the CDR3, the DNA is TGCGCCAGCAGCCAAGATCTTTATGGGGGAACAGATACGCAGTATTTT. The chain couples TRBV4-1 to TRBJ2-3; D is perhaps TRBD1 or TRBD2 (5 bases each). The CDR3 has 16 residues. Trimming left V 0 bases short and J 3 bases short, with 13 bases between. Germline V gene lookup returns CDR1 MGHRA and CDR2 YSYEKL.

V gene TRBV6-5 combines with J gene TRBJ1-2; TRBD1 might be the D (5 bases). The CDR3 spans 12 residues. The V and J ends lost 10 bases and 2 bases respectively, with 11 bases between them. The germline gives CDR1 MNHEY, CDR2 SVGAGI. The CDR3 region is CATKDRNYGYTF. The DNA of the CDR3 is TGTGCCACCAAAGACAGAAACTATGGCTACACCTTC.

The chain joins TRBV5-1 to TRBJ1-2; D may be TRBD1 (6 bases). In germline, CDR1 is SGHRS, CDR2 YFSETQ. Trimming left V 4 bases short and J 4 bases short, with 11 bases between. This CDR3 has 13 residues. The CDR3 is CASSRDNAYGYTF. In nucleotides, the CDR3 is TGCGCCAGCAGCCGGGACAACGCCTATGGCTACACCTTC.

This rearrangement joins TRBV7-2 to TRBJ2-3; no clear D. The germline V gene has CDR1 SGHTA and CDR2 FQGNSA. The CDR3 consists of 13 residues. Deletions cut 5 bases from V and 6 bases from J, with 12 bases between. The DNA for the CDR3 is TGTGCCAGCAGCACGAGTAAAACGGATACGCAGTATTTT. It codes for CASSTSKTDTQYF.

A single count supports this clone. The chain is built from TRBV6-1 and TRBJ1-1; D is possibly TRBD1 (5 bases). The ends were cut back, 2 bases at V and 12 bases at J, with 16 bases in the middle. The CDR3 contains 13 residues. Germline V gene sequence: CDR1 MNHNS, CDR2 SASEGT. The CDR3: CASSELAGSGSFF. The CDR3, as DNA: TGTGCCAGCAGTGAATTGGCAGGGTCAGGATCTTTCTTT.

To note about this clone: Other DNA sequences within the sample encode an identical CDR3. The V call is TRBV10-3, the J call TRBJ1-5; D uncertain. Germline-derived CDR1 and CDR2 are ENHRY and SYGVKD. V was cut by 2 bases and J by 4 bases, with 3 bases left in between. This CDR3 comprises 12 residues. Written as DNA, the CDR3 is TGTGCCATCAGTGAGGGAAATCAGCCCCAGCATTTT. Amino acids: CAISEGNQPQHF.

This sequence joins TRBV29-1 and TRBJ2-1; the D is unclear. Trimming took off 7 bases at V and 1 base at J, with 23 bases between the two ends. There are 17 residues in the CDR3. CDR1 is SQVTM and CDR2 is ANQGSEA in the germline V gene. The chain's CDR3 is CSAGQGRLSGSYNEQFF. The CDR3 DNA follows: TGCAGCGCCGGTCAAGGACGCCTAAGTGGTTCCTACAATGAGCAGTTCTTC.

This clone has just a few counts. V usage is TRBV11-3 and J usage is TRBJ2-7, with 7 bases identical to TRBD1. Germline CDR1 is SGHNT and CDR2 is YENEEA. J lost 0 bases, V lost 5 bases, and 7 bases had no gene match. CDR3 length: 15 residues. CDR3 sequence: CASSKGAGSSYEQYF. CDR3 in DNA: TGTGCCAGCAGCAAGGGGGCAGGGAGCTCCTACGAGCAGTACTTC. The whole variable domain, filled in from reference TRBV11-3 and TRBJ2-7, reads EAGVVQSPRYKIIEKKQPVAFWCNPISGHNTLYWYLQNLGQGPELLIRYENEEAVDDSQLPKDRFSAERLKGVDSTLKIQPAELGDSAVYLCASSKGAGSSYEQYFGPGTRLTVT.

J is TRBJ2-5 and V is TRBV18; possible D gene TRBD1, 6 bases. V was pared by 3 bases and J by 2 bases, with 13 bases between. Per the germline V gene, CDR1 is KGHSH and CDR2 is LQKENI. CDR3 size: 15 residues. The CDR3 spells CASSPPGQYQETQYF. The CDR3 DNA follows: TGTGCCAGCTCACCGCCGGGACAATATCAAGAGACCCAGTACTTC.

This chain joins TRBV28 and TRBJ2-5, with D uncertain. The CDR3 is 13 residues long. Per the germline V gene, CDR1 is MDHEN and CDR2 is SYDVKM. With 2 bases removed from V and 5 bases from J, the gap between germline ends came to 9 bases. CDR3 sequence: CASSLPSPETQYF. CDR3 sequence (DNA): TGTGCCAGCAGTTTACCCAGCCCCGAGACCCAGTACTTC.

The chain employs TRBV18 and TRBJ1-5, with a weak D call TRBD1 (6 bases). Germline V lookup: CDR1 KGHSH, CDR2 LQKENI. V lost 0 bases and J 3 bases, leaving 6 bases between the germline ends. This CDR3 is 14 amino acids long. CDR3 coding DNA: TGTGCCAGCTCACCACCGGGACACAATCAGCCCCAGCATTTT. It encodes CASSPPGHNQPQHF.

The rearrangement uses TRBV30 and TRBJ1-1, with TRBD1 matching 9 bases. Germline CDR1 is GTSNPN and CDR2 is SVGIG (reference sequence). The CDR3 consists of 12 residues. Trimming took 5 bases from V and 7 from J; bases not matched to a gene: 5. The CDR3 DNA reads as TGTGCCTGGGAACGACAGGGGGTTGAAGCTTTCTTT. Translating it yields CAWERQGVEAFF.

This clone occurred once. The CDR3 is CASSPPGILGETQYF. The CDR3 DNA follows: TGTGCCAGCAGCCCCCCAGGAATTCTTGGGGAGACCCAGTACTTC. The rearrangement joins TRBV6-5 to TRBJ2-5, with D hard to call. The CDR3 spans 15 residues. With 6 bases removed from V and 5 bases from J, the gap between germline ends came to 19 bases. Germline V gene sequence: CDR1 MNHEY, CDR2 SVGAGI.

This sequence joins TRBV11-1 and TRBJ2-7; TRBD2 might be the D (5 bases). Trimming left V 5 bases short and J 6 bases short, with 20 bases between. This CDR3 spans 15 amino acids. Germline V gene lookup returns CDR1 SGHAT and CDR2 FQDESV (reference sequence). CDR3 residues: CASSAQWLAMREQYF. The CDR3 nucleotides are TGTGCCAGCAGCGCTCAGTGGCTAGCCATGCGCGAGCAGTACTTC.

The rearrangement uses TRBV28 and TRBJ1-3, with D perhaps TRBD1 (5 bases). The CDR3 sequence is 15 residues long. Trimming left V 6 bases short and J 0 bases short, with 12 bases between. Germline values: CDR1 MDHEN, CDR2 SYDVKM. CDR3 protein: CASSGGVISGNTIYF. In DNA, the CDR3 is TGTGCCAGCAGCGGGGGGGTAATCTCTGGAAACACCATATATTTT.